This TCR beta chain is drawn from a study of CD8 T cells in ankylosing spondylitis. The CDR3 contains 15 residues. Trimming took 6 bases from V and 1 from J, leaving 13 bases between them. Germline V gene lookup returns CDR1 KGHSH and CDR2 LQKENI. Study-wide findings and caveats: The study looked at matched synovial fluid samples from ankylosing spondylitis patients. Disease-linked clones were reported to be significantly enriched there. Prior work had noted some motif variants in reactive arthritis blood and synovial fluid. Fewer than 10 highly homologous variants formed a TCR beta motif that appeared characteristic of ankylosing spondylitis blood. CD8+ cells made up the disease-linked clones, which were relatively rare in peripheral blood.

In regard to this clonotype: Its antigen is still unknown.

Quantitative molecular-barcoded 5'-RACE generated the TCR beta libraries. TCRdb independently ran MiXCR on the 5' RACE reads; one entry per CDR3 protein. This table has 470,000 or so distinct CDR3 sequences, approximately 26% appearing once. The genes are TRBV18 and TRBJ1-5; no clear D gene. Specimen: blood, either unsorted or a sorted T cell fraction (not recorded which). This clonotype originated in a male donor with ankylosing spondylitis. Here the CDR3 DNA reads TGTGCCAGCTCCCCAAGCCGTCCCAGCAATCAGCCCCAGCATTTT. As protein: CASSPSRPSNQPQHF.